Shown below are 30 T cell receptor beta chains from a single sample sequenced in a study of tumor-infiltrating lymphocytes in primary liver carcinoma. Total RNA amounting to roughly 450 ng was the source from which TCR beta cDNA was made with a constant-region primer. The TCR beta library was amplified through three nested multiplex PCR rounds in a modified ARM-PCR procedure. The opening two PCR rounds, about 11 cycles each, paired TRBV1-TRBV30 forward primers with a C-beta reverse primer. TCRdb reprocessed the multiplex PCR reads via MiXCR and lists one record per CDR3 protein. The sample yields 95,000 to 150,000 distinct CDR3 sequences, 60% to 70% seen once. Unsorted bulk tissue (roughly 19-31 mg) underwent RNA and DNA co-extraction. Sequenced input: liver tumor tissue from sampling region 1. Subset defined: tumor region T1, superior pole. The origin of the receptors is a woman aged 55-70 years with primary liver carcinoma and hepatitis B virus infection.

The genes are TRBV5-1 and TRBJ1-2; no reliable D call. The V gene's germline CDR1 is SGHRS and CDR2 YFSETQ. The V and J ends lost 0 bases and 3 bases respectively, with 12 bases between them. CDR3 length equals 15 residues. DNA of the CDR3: TGCGCCAGCAGCTTGGTCCCCGAGGCCGACTATGGCTACACCTTC. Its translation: CASSLVPEADYGYTF.

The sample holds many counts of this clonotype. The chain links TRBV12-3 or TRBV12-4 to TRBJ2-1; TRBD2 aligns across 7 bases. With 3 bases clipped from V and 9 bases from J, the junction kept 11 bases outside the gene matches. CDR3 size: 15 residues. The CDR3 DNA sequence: TGTGCCAGCAGTTTTTTGGCGGGAGACTCCGGTGAGCAGTTCTTC. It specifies CASSFLAGDSGEQFF.

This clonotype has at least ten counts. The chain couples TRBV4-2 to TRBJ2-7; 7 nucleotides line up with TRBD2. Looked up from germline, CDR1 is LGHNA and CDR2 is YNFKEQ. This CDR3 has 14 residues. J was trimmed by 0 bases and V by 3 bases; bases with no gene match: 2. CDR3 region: CASSQRGSSYEQYF. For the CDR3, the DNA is TGTGCCAGCAGCCAGCGGGGGAGCTCCTACGAGCAGTACTTC.

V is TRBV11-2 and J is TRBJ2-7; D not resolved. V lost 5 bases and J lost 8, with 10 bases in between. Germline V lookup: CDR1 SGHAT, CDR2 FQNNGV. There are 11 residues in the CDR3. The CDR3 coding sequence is TGTGCCAGCAGCAACGGATACAAGCAGTACTTC. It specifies CASSNGYKQYF. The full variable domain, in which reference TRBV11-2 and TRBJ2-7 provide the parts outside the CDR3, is EAGVAQSPRYKIIEKRQSVAFWCNPISGHATLYWYQQILGQGPKLLIQFQNNGVVDDSQLPKDRFSAERLKGVDSTLKIQPAKLEDSAVYLCASSNGYKQYFGPGTRLTVT.

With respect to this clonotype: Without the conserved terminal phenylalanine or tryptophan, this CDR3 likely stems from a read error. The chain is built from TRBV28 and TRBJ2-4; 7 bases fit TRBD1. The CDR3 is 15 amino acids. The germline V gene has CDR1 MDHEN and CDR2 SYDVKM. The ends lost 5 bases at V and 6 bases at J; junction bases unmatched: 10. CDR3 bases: TGTGCCAGCAGTCTGAGTCGGGACAGCCTAAACATTCAGTACTTA. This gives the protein CASSLSRDSLNIQYL.

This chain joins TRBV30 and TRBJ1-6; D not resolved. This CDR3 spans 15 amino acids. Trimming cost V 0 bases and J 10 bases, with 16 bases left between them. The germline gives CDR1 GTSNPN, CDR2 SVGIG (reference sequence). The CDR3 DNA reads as TGTGCCTGGAGTGTACCCGGGGTCGGGAAATCACCCCTCCACTTT. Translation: CAWSVPGVGKSPLHF.

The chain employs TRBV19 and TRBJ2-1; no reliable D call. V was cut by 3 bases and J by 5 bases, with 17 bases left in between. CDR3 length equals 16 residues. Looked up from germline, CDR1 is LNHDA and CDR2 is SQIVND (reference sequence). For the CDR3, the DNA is TGTGCCAGTAGTATGTATTCCCAAAGAGCCGACAATGAGCAGTTCTTC. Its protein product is CASSMYSQRADNEQFF.

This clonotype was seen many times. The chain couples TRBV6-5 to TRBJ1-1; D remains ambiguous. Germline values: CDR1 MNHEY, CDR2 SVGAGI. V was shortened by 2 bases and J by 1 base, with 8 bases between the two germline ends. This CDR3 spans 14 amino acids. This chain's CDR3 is CASSYEAENTEAFF. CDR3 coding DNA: TGTGCCAGCAGTTACGAAGCGGAGAACACTGAAGCTTTCTTT.

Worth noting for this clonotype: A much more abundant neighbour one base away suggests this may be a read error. The chain's CDR3 is CASSPILSGANVLIF. For the CDR3, the DNA is TGTGCCAGCAGCCCGATACTCTCTGGGGCCAACGTCCTGATTTTC. The V gene is TRBV5-4, the J gene TRBJ2-6; D is possibly TRBD1 (5 bases). Germline-derived CDR1 and CDR2 are SGHNT and YYREEE (reference sequence). This CDR3 comprises 15 residues.

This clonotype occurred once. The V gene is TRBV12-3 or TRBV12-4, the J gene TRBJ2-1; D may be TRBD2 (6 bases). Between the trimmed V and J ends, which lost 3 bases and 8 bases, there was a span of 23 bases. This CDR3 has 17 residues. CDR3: CASSFPVGTGDVYEQFF. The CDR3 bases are TGTGCCAGCAGTTTCCCCGTAGGAACGGGAGATGTCTATGAGCAGTTCTTC.

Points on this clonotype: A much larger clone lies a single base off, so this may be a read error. CDR3 in DNA: TGTGCCAACAGTTACCCTGACAGTACCCTAGAGCAGTACTTC. Protein product: CANSYPDSTLEQYF. J is TRBJ2-7 and V is TRBV6-2 or TRBV6-3, with D perhaps matching TRBD1 (5 bases). CDR3 size: 14 residues. The germline gives CDR1 MNHEY, CDR2 SVGEGT.

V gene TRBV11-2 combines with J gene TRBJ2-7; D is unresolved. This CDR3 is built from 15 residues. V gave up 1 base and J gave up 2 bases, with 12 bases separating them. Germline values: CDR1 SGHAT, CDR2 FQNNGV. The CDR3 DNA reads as TGTGCCAGCAGCTTAGTCCTGACTTGGGCCTACGAGCAGTACTTC. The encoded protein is CASSLVLTWAYEQYF.

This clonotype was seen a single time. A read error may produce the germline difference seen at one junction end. CDR3: CASSPTRTGVLFF. In DNA form, the CDR3 reads TGTGCCAGCAGTCCGACCCGGACCGGGGTGCTGTTTTTT. The chain links TRBV12-3 or TRBV12-4 to TRBJ2-2; D possibly corresponds to TRBD2 (5 bases). The CDR3 extends over 13 amino acids.

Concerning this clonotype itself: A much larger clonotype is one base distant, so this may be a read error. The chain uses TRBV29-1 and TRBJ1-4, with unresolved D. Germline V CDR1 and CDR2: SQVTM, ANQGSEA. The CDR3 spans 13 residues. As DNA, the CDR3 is TGCAGCGTTGAGGATACGACTAATAAAAAACTGTTTTTT. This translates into CSVEDTTNKKLFF.

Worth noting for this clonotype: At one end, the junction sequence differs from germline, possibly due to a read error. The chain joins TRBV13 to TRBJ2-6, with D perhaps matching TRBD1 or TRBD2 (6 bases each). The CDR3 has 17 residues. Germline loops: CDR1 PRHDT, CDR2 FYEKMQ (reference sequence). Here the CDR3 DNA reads TGTGCTAGCAACTTTGGCGCCCGGGGGCGAGAGGCCAACGTCCTGACTTTC. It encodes CASNFGARGREANVLTF. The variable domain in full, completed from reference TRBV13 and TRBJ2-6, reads AAGVIQSPRHLIKEKRETATLKCYPIPRHDTVYWYQQGPGQDPQFLISFYEKMQSDKGSIPDRFSAQQFSDYHSELNMSSLELGDSALYFCASNFGARGREANVLTFGAGSRLTVL.

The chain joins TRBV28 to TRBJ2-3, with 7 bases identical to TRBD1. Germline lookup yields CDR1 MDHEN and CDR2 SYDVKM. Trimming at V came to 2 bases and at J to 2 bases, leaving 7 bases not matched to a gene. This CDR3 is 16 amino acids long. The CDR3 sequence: CASSLLGRGNTDTQYF. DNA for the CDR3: TGTGCCAGCAGTTTACTTGGCAGGGGGAACACAGATACGCAGTATTTT.

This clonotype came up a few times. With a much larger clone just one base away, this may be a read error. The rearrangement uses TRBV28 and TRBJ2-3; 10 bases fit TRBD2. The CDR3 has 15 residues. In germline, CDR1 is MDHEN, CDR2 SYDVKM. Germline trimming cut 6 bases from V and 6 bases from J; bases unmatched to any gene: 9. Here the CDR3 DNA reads TGTGCCAGCAGAAAAGCGGGAGGGGCGATGGATACGCAGTATTTT. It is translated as CASRKAGGAMDTQYF.

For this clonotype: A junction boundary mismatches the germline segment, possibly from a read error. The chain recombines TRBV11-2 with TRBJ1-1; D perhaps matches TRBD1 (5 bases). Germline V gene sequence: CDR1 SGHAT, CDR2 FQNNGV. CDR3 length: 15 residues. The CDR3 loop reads CVSSFQGLMSTEAFF. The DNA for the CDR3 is TGTGTCAGCAGCTTCCAGGGCCTGATGAGCACTGAAGCTTTCTTT.

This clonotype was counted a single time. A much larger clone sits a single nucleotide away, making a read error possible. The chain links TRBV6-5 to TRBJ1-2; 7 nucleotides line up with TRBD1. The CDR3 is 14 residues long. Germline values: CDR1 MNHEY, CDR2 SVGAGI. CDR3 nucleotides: TGTACCAGCAGTTACCGCGACAGGGCGTATGGCTACACCTTC. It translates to CTSSYRDRAYGYTF.

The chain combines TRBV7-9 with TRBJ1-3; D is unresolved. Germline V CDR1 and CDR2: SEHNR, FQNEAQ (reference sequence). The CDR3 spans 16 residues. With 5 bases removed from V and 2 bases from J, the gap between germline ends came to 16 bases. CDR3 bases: TGTGCCAGCAGCCGACCGGTGGGAGCAGCTGGAAACACCATATATTTT. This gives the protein CASSRPVGAAGNTIYF.

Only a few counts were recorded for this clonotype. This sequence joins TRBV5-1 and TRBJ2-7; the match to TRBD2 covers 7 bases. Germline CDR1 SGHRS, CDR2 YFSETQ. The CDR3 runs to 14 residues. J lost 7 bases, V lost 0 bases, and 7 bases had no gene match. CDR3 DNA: TGCGCCAGCAGCTTGGGACTAGCACCGGGGGAGCAGTACTTC. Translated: CASSLGLAPGEQYF.

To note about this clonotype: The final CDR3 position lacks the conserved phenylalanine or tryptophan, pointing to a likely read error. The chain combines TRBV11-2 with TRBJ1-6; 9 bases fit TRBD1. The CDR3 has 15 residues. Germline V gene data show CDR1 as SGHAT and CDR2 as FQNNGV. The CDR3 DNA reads TGTGCCAGCAGTTTAGAGACAGGGGGTAATTCACCCCTCCACGTT. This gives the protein CASSLETGGNSPLHV.

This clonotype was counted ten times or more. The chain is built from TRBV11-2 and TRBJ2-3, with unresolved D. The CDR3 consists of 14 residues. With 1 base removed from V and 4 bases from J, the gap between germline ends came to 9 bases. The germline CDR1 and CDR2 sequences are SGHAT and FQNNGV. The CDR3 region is CASSLVGRADTQYF. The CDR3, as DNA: TGTGCCAGCAGCTTAGTCGGCCGCGCAGATACGCAGTATTTT. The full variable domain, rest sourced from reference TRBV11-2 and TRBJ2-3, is EAGVAQSPRYKIIEKRQSVAFWCNPISGHATLYWYQQILGQGPKLLIQFQNNGVVDDSQLPKDRFSAERLKGVDSTLKIQPAKLEDSAVYLCASSLVGRADTQYFGPGTRLTVL.

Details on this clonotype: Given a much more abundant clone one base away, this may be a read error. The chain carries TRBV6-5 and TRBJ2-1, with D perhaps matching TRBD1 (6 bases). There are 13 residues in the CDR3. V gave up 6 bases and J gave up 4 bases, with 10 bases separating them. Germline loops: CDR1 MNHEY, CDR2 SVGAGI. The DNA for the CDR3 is TGTGCCAGCAGATGGGGGACATACAATGAGCAGTTCTTC. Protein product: CASRWGTYNEQFF.

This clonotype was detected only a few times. In nucleotides, the CDR3 is TGTGCCAGCAGCTTTGCCCTCCCCCCCTACGAGCAGTACTTC. Protein product: CASSFALPPYEQYF. This rearrangement joins TRBV5-5 to TRBJ2-7; no clear D. Trimming removed 2 bases at V and 2 bases at J, with 11 bases between. The CDR3 sequence is 14 residues long. Germline V gene lookup returns CDR1 SGHKS and CDR2 YYEKEE (reference sequence).

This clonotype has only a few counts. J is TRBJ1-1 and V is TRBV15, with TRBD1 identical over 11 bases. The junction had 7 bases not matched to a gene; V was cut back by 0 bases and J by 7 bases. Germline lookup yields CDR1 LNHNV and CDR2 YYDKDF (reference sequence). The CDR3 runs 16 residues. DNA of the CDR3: TGTGCCACCAGCAGAGATCTCGGACAGGGGGCTGGTGAAGCTTTCTTT. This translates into CATSRDLGQGAGEAFF.

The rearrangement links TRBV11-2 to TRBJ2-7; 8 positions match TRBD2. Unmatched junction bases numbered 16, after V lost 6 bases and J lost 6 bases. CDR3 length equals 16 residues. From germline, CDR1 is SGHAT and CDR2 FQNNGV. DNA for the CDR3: TGTGCCAGCAGTACGGGGACTAGAGGGAGGGCAGGCGAGCAGTACTTC. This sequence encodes CASSTGTRGRAGEQYF.

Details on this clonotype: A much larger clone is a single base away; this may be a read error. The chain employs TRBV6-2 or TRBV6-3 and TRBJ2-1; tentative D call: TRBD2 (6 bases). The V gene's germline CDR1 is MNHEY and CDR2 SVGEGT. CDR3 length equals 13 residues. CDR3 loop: CASQDYLYTEQFF. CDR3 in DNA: TGTGCCAGCCAGGACTACCTCTACACTGAGCAGTTCTTC.

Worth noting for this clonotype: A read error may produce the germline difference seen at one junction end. CDR3 region: CASSLSAITDTQYF. Here the CDR3 DNA reads TGTGCCAGCAGCTTATCCGCCATCACAGATACTCAGTATTTT. The gene calls are TRBV11-2 and TRBJ2-3; unclear D gene. CDR3 length: 14 amino acids. The germline CDR1 and CDR2 sequences are SGHAT and FQNNGV. Based on the CDR3 plus reference TRBV11-2 and TRBJ2-3, the full variable domain is EAGVAQSPRYKIIEKRQSVAFWCNPISGHATLYWYQQILGQGPKLLIQFQNNGVVDDSQLPKDRFSAERLKGVDSTLKIQPAKLEDSAVYLCASSLSAITDTQYFGPGTRLTVL.

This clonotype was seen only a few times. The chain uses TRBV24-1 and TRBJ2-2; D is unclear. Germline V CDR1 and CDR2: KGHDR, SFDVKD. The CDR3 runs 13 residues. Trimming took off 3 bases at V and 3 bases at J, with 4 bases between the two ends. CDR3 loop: CATSDPYTGELFF. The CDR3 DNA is TGTGCCACCAGTGATCCCTACACCGGGGAGCTGTTTTTT.